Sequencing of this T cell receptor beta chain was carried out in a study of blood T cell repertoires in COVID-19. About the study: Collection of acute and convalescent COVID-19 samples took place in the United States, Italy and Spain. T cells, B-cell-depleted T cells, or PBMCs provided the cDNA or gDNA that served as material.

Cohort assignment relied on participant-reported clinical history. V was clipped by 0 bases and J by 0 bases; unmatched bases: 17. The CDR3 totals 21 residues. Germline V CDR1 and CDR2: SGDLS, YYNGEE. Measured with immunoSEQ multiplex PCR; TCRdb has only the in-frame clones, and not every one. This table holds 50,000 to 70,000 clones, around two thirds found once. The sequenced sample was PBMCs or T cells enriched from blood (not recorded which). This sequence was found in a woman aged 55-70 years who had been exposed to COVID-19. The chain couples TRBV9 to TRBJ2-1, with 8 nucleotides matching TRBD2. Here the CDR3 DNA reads TGTGCCAGCAGCGTAGATCAAGCAGCGGTAGCGGGGCTAAGCTCCTACAATGAGCAGTTCTTC. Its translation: CASSVDQAAVAGLSSYNEQFF.